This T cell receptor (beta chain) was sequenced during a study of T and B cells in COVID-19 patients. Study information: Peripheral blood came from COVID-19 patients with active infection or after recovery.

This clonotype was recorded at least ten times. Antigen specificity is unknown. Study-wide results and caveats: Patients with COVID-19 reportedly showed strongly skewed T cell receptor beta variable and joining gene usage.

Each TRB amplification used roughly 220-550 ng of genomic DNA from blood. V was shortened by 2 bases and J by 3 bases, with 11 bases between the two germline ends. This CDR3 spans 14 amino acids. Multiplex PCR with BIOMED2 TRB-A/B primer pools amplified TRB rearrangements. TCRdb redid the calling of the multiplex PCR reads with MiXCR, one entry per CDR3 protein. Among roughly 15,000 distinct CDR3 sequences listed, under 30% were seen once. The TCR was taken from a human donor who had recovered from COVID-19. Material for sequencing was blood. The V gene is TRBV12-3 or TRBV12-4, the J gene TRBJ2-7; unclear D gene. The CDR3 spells CASSLRRTNYEQYF. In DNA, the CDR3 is TGTGCCAGCAGTTTAAGGAGAACAAACTACGAGCAGTACTTC.